This T cell receptor beta chain was retrieved from a study of OX40 agonist ivuxolimab in advanced cancers. Study overall: Averaging approximately 60 years in age, with a range of 23 to 79, the cohort was 82.7% male.

This clone has only one observation. Enrollment shut out patients with autoimmune disease history or systemic immunosuppression. Assay used: immunoSEQ multiplex PCR; TCRdb lists only in-frame clones, some missing. The data show roughly 67,000 clones, with 65% to 90% seen just once and 1.5% to 2% held by the top ten. This specimen consisted of CD4+ or CD8+ T cells sorted from blood, obtained in a trial of the OX40 agonist ivuxolimab. The clonotype originates from an adult with an advanced solid tumor such as melanoma, head and neck, liver or kidney cancer.

CDR3 in DNA: TGTGCCAGTAGTATAGGGAAGGTCCCCGGGGAGCTGTTTTTT. This sequence encodes CASSIGKVPGELFF. The chain has TRBV19 and TRBJ2-2, with D unresolved. Germline CDR1 reads LNHDA; CDR2 reads SQIVND (reference sequence). This CDR3 has 14 residues. Trimming pared 1 base from V and 6 bases from J, leaving 9 bases between.